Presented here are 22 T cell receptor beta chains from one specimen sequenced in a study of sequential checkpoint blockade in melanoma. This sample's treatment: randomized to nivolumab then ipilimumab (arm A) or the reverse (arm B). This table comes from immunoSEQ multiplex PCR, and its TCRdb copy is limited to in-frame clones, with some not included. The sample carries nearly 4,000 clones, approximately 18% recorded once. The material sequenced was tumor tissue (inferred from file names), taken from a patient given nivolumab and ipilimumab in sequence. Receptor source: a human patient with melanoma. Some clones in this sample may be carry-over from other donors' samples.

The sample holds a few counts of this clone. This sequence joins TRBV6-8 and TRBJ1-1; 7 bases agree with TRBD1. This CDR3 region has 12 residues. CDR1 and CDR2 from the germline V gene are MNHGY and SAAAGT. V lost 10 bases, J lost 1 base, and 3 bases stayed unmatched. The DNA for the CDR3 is TGTGCCACCAGGACAGGGAACACTGAAGCTTTCTTT. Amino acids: CATRTGNTEAFF.

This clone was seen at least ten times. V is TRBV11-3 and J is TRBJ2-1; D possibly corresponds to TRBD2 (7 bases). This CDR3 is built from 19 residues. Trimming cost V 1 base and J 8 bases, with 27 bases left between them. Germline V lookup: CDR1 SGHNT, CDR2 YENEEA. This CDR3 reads CASSLVWGRGGTIHDEQFF. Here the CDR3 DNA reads TGTGCCAGCAGCTTAGTGTGGGGTCGCGGGGGCACTATTCACGATGAGCAGTTCTTC.

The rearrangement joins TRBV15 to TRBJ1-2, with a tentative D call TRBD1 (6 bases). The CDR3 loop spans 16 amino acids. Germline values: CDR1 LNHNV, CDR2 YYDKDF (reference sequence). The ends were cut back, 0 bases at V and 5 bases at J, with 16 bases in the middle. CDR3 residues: CATSRDAHRVGYGYTF. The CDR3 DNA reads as TGTGCCACCAGCAGAGATGCTCACAGGGTAGGGTATGGCTACACCTTC.

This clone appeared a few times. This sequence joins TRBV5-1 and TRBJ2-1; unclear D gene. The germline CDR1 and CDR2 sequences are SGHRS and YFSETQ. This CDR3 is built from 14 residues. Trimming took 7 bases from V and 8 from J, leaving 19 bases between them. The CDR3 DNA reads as TGCGCCAGCGGATCTGAGAACCTCGCATATGAGCAGTTCTTC. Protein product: CASGSENLAYEQFF.

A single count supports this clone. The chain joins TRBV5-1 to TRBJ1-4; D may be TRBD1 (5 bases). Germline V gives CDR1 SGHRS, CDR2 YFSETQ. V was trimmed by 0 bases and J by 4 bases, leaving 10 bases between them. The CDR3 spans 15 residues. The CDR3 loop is CASSLAGEGNEKLFF. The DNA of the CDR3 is TGCGCCAGCAGCTTGGCGGGGGAGGGTAATGAAAAACTGTTTTTT.

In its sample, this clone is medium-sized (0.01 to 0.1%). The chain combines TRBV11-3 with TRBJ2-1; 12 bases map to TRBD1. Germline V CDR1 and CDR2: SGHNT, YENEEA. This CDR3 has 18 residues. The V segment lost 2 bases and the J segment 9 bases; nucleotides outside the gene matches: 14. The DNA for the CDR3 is TGTGCCAGCAGCTTACCCACAGGAAGGGACAGGGGGCGGGGTGAGCAGTTCTTC. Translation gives CASSLPTGRDRGRGEQFF. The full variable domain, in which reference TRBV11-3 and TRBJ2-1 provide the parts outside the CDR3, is EAGVVQSPRYKIIEKKQPVAFWCNPISGHNTLYWYLQNLGQGPELLIRYENEEAVDDSQLPKDRFSAERLKGVDSTLKIQPAELGDSAVYLCASSLPTGRDRGRGEQFFGPGTRLTVL.

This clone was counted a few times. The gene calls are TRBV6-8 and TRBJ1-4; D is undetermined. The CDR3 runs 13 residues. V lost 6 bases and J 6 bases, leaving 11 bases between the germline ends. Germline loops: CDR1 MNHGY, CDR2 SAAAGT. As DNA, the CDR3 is TGTGCCAGCAGCCCACGCCAGTATGAAAAACTGTTTTTT. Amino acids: CASSPRQYEKLFF.

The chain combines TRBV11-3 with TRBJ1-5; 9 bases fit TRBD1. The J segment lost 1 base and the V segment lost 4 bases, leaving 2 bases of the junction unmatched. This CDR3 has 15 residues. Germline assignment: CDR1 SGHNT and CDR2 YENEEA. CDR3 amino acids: CASSWDRESNQPQHF. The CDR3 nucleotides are TGTGCCAGCAGCTGGGACAGGGAGAGCAATCAGCCCCAGCATTTT.

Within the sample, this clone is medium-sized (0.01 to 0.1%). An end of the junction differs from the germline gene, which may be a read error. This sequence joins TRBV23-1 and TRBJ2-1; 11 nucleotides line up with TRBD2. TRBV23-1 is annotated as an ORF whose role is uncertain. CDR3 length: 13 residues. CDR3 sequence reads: CASSQSSGGEQFF. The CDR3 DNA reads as TGCGCCAGCAGCCAATCTAGCGGGGGGGAGCAGTTCTTC.

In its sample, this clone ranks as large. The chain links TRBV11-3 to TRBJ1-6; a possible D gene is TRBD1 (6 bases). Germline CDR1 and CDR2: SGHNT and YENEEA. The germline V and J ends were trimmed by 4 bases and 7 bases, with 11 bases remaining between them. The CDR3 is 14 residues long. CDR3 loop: CASSSQGRNSPLHF. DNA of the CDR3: TGTGCCAGCAGCTCCCAGGGGAGGAATTCACCCCTCCACTTT.

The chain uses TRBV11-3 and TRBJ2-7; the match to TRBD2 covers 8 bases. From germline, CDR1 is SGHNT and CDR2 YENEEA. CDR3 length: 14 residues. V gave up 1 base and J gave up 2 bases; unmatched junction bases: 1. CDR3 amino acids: CASSLVAGTYEQYF. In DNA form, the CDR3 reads TGTGCCAGCAGCTTAGTAGCGGGGACCTACGAGCAGTACTTC.

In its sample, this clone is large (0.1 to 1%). Here the CDR3 reads CASSLAQVRAAGYGYTF. CDR3 coding DNA: TGTGCCAGCAGCTTGGCGCAGGTAAGGGCGGCAGGATATGGCTACACCTTC. The V and J genes are TRBV11-3 and TRBJ1-2; no reliable D call. This CDR3 is built from 17 residues. Looked up from germline, CDR1 is SGHNT and CDR2 is YENEEA. V lost 3 bases and J 5 bases, leaving 22 bases between the germline ends.

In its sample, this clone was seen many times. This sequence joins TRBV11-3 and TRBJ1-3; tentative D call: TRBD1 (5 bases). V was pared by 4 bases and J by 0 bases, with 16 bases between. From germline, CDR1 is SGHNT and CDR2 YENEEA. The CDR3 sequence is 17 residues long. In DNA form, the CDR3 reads TGTGCCAGCAGCTCCTTCGGGGGGGTATACTCTGGAAACACCATATATTTT. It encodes CASSSFGGVYSGNTIYF.

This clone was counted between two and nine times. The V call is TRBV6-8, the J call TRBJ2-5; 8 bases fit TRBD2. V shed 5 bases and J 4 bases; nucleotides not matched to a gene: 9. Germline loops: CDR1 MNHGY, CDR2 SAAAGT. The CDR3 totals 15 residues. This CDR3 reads CASSASWAGGETQYF. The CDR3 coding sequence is TGTGCCAGCAGTGCGTCTTGGGCGGGGGGAGAGACCCAGTACTTC.

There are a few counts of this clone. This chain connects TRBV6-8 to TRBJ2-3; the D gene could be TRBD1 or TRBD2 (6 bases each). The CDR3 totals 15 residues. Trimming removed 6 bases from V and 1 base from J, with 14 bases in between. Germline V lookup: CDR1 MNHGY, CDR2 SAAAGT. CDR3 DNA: TGTGCCAGCAGCCCACACGGGGGCCGCACAGATACGCAGTATTTT. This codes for CASSPHGGRTDTQYF.

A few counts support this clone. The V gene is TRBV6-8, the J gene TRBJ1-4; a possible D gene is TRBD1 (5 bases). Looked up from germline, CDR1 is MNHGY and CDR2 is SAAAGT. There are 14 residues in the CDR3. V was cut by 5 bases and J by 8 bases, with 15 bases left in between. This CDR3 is CASSPVQVREKLFF. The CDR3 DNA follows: TGTGCCAGCAGTCCAGTACAGGTTCGGGAAAAACTGTTTTTT.

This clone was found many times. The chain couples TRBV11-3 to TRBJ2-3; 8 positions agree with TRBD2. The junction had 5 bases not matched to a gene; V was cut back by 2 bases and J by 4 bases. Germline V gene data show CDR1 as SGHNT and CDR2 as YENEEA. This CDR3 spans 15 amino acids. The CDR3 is CASSLTRGGPDTQYF. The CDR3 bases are TGTGCCAGCAGCTTAACCCGGGGGGGCCCAGATACGCAGTATTTT.

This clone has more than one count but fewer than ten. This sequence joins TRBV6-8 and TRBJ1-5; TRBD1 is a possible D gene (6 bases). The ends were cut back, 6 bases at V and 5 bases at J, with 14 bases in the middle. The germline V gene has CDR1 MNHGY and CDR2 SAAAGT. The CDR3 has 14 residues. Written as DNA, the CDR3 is TGTGCCAGCAGCCGCGGACAGTCAGATCAGCCCCAGCATTTT. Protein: CASSRGQSDQPQHF.

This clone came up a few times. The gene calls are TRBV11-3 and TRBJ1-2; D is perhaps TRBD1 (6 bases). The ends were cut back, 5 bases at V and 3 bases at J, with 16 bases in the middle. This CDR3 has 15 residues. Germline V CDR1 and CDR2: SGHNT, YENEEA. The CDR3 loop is CASSPVGASDYGYTF. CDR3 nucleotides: TGTGCCAGCAGCCCTGTGGGGGCTAGTGACTATGGCTACACCTTC.

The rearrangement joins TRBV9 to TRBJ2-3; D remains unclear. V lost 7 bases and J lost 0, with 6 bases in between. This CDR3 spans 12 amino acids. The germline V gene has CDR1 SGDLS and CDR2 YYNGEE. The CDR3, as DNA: TGTGCCAGCCCCCGGAGCACAGATACGCAGTATTTT. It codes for CASPRSTDTQYF.

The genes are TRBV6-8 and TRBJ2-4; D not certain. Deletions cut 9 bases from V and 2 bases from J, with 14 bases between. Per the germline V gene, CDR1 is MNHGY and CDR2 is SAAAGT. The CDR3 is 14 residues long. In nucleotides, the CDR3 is TGTGCCAGTACTGTGGACGCCTCCAAAAACATTCAGTACTTC. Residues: CASTVDASKNIQYF.

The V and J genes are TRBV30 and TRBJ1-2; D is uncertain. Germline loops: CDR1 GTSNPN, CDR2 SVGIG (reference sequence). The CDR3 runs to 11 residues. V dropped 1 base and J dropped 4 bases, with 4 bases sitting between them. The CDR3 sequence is CAWSAGYGYTF. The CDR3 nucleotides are TGTGCCTGGAGTGCAGGCTATGGCTACACCTTC. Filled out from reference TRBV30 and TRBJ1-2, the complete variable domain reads SQTIHQWPATLVQPVGSPLSLECTVEGTSNPNLYWYRQAAGRGLQLLFYSVGIGQISSEVPQNLSASRPQDRQFILSSKKLLLSDSGFYLCAWSAGYGYTFGSGTRLTVV.